This T cell receptor beta chain was sequenced for a study of radiotherapy plus CTLA-4 blockade in lung cancer (dated by TCRdb to 2017 to 2018). For context, the study as a whole: Among the enrolled patients, approximately 18% had an objective response, and roughly 30% reached disease control.

To prepare the library, the immunoSEQ multiplex PCR assay was applied. TCRdb carries this immuneACCESS record with in-frame sequences only. Its versions omit some clonotypes, under half of them owing to an unresolved V gene in the studies checked, with the rest unexplained. For this sample the table gives under 40,000 clones, of which roughly 71% were detected only once. The ten largest clonotypes hold approximately 4% of the sample. Taken from cysteine to phenylalanine, the CDR3 has 12 residues. The CDR3 DNA has 36 bases and is translated from base 1. The germline V gene specifies SQVTM as CDR1 and ANQGSEA as CDR2. V loses 4 bases, J loses 2 bases, and the germline ends lie 9 bases apart. About this clone: This receptor's antigen is unknown. Base quality data are lacking; no much larger clone is found one base away.

The study at large found these results: Increased serum interferon-beta after radiation, together with early dynamic changes in blood T cell clones, were reported to be the strongest predictors of response. After treatment with radiotherapy and ipilimumab, TCR clones that came from tumors expanded in the peripheral blood.

In this study, focal radiation therapy paired with CTLA-4 blockade (ipilimumab) was tested in patients who had chemo-refractory metastatic non-small-cell lung cancer. This chain is built from TRBV29-1 and TRBJ2-7, with TRBD2 as a weak D call on 5 bases. Sequencing used peripheral blood, obtained from a patient treated with radiotherapy plus ipilimumab. This clonotype was obtained from a human donor with non-small cell lung cancer who had stable disease on radiotherapy plus ipilimumab. The CDR3 reads as follows: CSVVVGTYEQYF. The nucleotides are TGCAGCGTTGTAGTCGGGACCTACGAGCAGTACTTC.